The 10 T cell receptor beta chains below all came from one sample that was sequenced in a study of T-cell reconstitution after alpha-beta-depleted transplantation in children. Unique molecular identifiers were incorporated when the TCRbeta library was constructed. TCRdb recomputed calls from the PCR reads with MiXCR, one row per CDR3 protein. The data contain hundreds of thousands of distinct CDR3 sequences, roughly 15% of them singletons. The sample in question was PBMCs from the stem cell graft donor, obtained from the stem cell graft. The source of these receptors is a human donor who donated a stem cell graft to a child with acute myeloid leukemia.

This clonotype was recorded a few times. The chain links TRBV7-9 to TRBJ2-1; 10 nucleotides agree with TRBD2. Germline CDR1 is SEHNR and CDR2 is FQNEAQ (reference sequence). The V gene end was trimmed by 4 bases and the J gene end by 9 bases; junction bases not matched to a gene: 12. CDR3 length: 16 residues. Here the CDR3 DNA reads TGTGCCAGCAGCTCTGGCCGGGCTAGCGGGGGACGTGAGCAGTTCTTC. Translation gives CASSSGRASGGREQFF.

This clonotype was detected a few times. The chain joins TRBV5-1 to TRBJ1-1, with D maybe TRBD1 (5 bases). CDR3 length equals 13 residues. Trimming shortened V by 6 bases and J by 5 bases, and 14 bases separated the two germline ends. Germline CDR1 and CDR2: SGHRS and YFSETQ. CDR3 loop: CASTPGRGTEAFF. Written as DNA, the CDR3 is TGCGCCAGCACGCCGGGTAGGGGAACTGAAGCTTTCTTT.

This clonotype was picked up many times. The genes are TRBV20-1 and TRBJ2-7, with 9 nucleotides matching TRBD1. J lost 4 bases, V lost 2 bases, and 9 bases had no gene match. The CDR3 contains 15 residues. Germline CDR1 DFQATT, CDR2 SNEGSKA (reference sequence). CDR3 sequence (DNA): TGCAGTGCTAGACTATTCGGGACAGGGTTTTACGAGCAGTACGTC. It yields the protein CSARLFGTGFYEQYV.

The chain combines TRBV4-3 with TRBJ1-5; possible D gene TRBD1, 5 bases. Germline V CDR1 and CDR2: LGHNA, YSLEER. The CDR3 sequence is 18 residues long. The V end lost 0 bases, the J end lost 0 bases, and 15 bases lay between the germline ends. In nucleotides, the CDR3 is TGCGCCAGCAGCCAAGAGGCGGGGGACGACTATAGCAATCAGCCCCAGCATTTT. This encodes CASSQEAGDDYSNQPQHF.

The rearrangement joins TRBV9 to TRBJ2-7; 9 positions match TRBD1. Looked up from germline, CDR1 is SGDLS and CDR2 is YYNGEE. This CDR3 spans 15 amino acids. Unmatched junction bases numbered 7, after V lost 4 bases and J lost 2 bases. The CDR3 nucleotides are TGTGCCAGCAGCCCCCGGGACAGGGCAACCTACGAGCAGTACTTC. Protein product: CASSPRDRATYEQYF.

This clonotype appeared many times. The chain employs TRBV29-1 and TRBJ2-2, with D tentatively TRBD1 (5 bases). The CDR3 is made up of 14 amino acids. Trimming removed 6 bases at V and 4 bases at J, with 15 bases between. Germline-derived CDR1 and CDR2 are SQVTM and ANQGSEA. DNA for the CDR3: TGCAGCGTGCGACGGCAGGGTAGCACCGGGGAGCTGTTTTTT. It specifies CSVRRQGSTGELFF.

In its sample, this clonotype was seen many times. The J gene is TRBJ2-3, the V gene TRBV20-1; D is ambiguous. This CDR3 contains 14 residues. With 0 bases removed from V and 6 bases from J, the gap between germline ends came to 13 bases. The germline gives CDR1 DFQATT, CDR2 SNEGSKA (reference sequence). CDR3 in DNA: TGCAGTGCTAGAGATAATCGAGTTTGGGATACGCAGTATTTT. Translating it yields CSARDNRVWDTQYF.

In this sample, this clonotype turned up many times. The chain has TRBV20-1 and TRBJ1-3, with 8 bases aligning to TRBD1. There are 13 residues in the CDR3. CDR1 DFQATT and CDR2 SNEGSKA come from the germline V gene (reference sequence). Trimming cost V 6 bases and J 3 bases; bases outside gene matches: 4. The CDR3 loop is CSAPTGVGNTIYF. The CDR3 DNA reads TGCAGTGCGCCGACAGGGGTTGGAAACACCATATATTTT.

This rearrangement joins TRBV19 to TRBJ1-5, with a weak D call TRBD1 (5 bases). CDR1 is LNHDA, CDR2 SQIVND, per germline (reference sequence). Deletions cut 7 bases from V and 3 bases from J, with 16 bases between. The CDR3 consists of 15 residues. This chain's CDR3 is CASKISDSFNQPQHF. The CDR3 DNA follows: TGTGCCAGTAAAATCTCCGACAGCTTCAATCAGCCCCAGCATTTT. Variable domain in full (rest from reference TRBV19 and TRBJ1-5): DGGITQSPKYLFRKEGQNVTLSCEQNLNHDAMYWYRQDPGQGLRLIYYSQIVNDFQKGDIAEGYSVSREKKESFPLTVTSAQKNPTAFYLCASKISDSFNQPQHFGDGTRLSIL.

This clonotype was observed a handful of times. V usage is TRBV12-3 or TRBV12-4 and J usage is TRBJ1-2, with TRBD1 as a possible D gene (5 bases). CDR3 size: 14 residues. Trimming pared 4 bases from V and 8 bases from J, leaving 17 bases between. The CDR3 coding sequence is TGTGCCAGCAGTTCCGAGGGGTCTTTGGAGGGCTACACCTTC. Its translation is CASSSEGSLEGYTF.